This T cell receptor beta chain was retrieved from a study of identical twins. On this clonotype: What it recognizes is unknown.

Template switching added a universal primer site, and cDNA bore unique molecular identifiers. Each CDR3 protein is one row after TCRdb ran MiXCR on the 5' RACE reads. The data contain more than 400,000 distinct CDR3 sequences, about 15% of them singletons. Every sampled donor was Caucasian and healthy. The study, taken as a whole, reports: Beta out-of-frame sequences showed weaker excess sharing between twins.

The CDR3 has 17 residues. V dropped 3 bases and J dropped 0 bases, with 15 bases sitting between them. From germline, CDR1 is LNHDA and CDR2 SQIVND (reference sequence). These sequences were also reported in another study, on yellow fever vaccine responses in identical twins.

Sequenced material: CD4+ T cells sorted from blood. This clonotype was sampled from a woman under 30 in good health. The chain carries TRBV19 and TRBJ1-5; perhaps TRBD1 as D (5 bases). The DNA of the CDR3 is TGTGCCAGTAGTATTGGGACGGCTATCTATAGCAATCAGCCCCAGCATTTT. This translates into CASSIGTAIYSNQPQHF.